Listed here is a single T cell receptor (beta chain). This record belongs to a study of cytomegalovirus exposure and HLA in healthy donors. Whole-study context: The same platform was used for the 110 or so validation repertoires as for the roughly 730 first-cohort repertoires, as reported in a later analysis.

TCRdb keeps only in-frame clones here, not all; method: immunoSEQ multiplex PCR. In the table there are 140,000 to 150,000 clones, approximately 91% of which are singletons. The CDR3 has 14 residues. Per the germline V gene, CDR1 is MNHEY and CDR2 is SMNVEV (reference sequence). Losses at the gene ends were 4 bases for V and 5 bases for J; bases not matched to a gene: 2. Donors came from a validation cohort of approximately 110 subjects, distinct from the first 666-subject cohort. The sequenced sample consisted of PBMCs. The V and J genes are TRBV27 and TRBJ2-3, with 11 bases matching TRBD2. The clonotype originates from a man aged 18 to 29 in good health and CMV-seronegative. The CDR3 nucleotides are TGTGCCAGCAGTTCGCTAGCGGGGGGAGATACGCAGTATTTT. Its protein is CASSSLAGGDTQYF.